A selection of T cell receptor beta chains follows, all from one sample in a study. TCRdb re-derived calls from the RT-PCR reads in MiXCR, one entry per CDR3 protein. In the table there are 650,000 to 800,000 distinct CDR3 sequences, approximately 15% of which are singletons. Sequences were obtained from memory CD4+ T cells from blood. Source of these receptors: a female donor in good health, serving as a healthy control. CDR3s include the opening cysteine and the closing phenylalanine or tryptophan. The D gene is left open where the match is weak. Only part of the rows carry a size: once, few, many, or a class if the clone is expanded.

>.|many|TRBJ1-1|TRBV12-3/TRBV12-4
TGTGCCAGCAGTTTATGGTCCAACGCGGACACTGAAGCTTTCTTT
CASSLWSNADTEAFF
>TRBD1|many|TRBJ1-2|TRBV5-1
TGCGCCAGCAGCCCCGAGGGACAGGGGATCTATGGCTACACCTTC
CASSPEGQGIYGYTF
>.|few|TRBJ2-5|TRBV5-1
TGCGCCAGCAGACCAGACAGTTCATTTGAGACCCAGTACTTC
CASRPDSSFETQYF
>TRBD1|.|TRBJ1-2|TRBV6-2/TRBV6-3
TGTGCCAGCAGTTACTGGGGACAGGAGCACTATGGCTACACCTTC
CASSYWGQEHYGYTF
>.|.|TRBJ2-3|TRBV5-1
TGCGCCAGCAGCTCACCGGACGGACCAGATACGCAGTATTTT
CASSSPDGPDTQYF
>.|many|TRBJ1-5|TRBV29-1
TGCAGCGTTCAAGTGTCAGAAAATCAGCCCCAGCATTTT
CSVQVSENQPQHF
>TRBD2|.|TRBJ2-1|TRBV7-8
TGTGCCAGCAGCCTCGAACCGGGACTAGCGAACTACAATGAGCAGTTCTTC
CASSLEPGLANYNEQFF
>TRBD2|.|TRBJ2-1|TRBV7-2
TGTGCCAGCAGCTACGCAAGCGGGAGGGCCCTCAATGAGCAGTTCTTC
CASSYASGRALNEQFF
>TRBD2|few|TRBJ2-2|TRBV6-6
TGTGCCAGCAGCCCGGGGAGGGCGGAGACGAACACCGGGGAGCTGTTTTTT
CASSPGRAETNTGELFF
>TRBD1|.|TRBJ2-7|TRBV5-4
TGTGCCAGCAGCTCAATCGGACAGGGAGCCTACGAGCAGTACTTC
CASSSIGQGAYEQYF
>TRBD1|.|TRBJ1-5|TRBV6-2/TRBV6-3
TGTGCCAGCAGTTACTCGGACAGGTGGGGCAATCAGCCCCAGCATTTT
CASSYSDRWGNQPQHF
>.|few|TRBJ2-1|TRBV9
TGTGCCAGCAGCGTATACGGGAGCTCCTACAATGAGCAGTTCTTC
CASSVYGSSYNEQFF